This T cell receptor beta chain was found in a study of T cells after yellow fever vaccination. CDR3 length equals 17 residues. Germline loops: CDR1 MNHEY, CDR2 SVGEGT. Trimming pared 0 bases from V and 4 bases from J, leaving 16 bases between. A single record per CDR3 protein comes from TCRdb applying MiXCR to the 5' RACE reads. The sample lists some 250,000 distinct CDR3 sequences, about 3.9% occurring once. This clonotype has at least ten counts. V usage is TRBV6-2 or TRBV6-3 and J usage is TRBJ2-4, with D tentatively TRBD1 (6 bases). The clonotype was recovered from a man aged 18 to 29 who received the YFV17D yellow fever vaccine. Sequencing was performed on PBMCs, taken 15 days after the yellow fever booster vaccination. The CDR3 DNA reads TGTGCCAGCAGTTACTCTACGGCAGGGGACCTTAAAAACATTCAGTACTTC. Translating it yields CASSYSTAGDLKNIQYF.